This TCR beta chain was recorded in a study of molecular identifiers for immune sequencing clone quantification. This clonotype occurred many times. The antigen remains undetermined. A single record per CDR3 protein comes from TCRdb applying MiXCR to the PCR reads. The top ten hold approximately 0.84% of the sample, which has about half a million distinct CDR3 sequences, about 21% seen once. The CDR3 spans 14 residues. The V end lost 0 bases, the J end lost 2 bases, and 9 bases lay between the germline ends. Germline V gives CDR1 GTSNPN, CDR2 SVGIG (reference sequence). Study-wide points: Clonotypes surpassing 20 RNA copies contained over 99% of effector molecules, versus under 1% in naive cells.

The source is a human donor in good health. Some libraries in this study had Jurkat cell RNA spiked in. The rearrangement joins TRBV30 to TRBJ2-3; D remains unclear. Sequences were obtained from naive CD8+ T cells from blood, with Jurkat cell RNA spiked in. Described subset: FACS-sorted CD8+CD4-CCR7+CD45RA+ naive T cells. The CDR3 spells CAWSVRVTTDTQYF. CDR3 in DNA: TGTGCCTGGAGTGTAAGGGTGACCACAGATACGCAGTATTTT.